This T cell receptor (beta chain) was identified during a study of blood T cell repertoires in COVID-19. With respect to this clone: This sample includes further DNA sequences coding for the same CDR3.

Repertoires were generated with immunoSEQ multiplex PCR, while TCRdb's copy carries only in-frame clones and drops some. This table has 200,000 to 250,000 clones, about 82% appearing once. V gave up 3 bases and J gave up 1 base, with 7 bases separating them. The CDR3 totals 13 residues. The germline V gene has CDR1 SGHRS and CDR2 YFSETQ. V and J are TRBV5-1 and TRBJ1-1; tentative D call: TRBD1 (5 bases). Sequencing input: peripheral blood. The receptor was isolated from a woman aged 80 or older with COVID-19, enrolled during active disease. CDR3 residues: CASSSTGNTEAFF. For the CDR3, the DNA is TGCGCCAGCAGCTCAACAGGGAACACTGAAGCTTTCTTT.